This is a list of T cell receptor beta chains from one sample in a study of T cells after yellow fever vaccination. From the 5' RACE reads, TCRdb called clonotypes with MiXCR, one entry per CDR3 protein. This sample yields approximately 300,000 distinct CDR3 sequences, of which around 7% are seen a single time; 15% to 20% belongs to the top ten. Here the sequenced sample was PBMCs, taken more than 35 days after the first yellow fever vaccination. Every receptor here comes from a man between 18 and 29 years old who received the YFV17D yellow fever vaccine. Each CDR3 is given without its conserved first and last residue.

ASSVPLGGPSDTQY,TRBV9
ASSQTRTLQETQY,TRBV4-1
ASSFGRAQY,TRBV12-3/TRBV12-4
ASSSYRVPYTKNIQY,TRBV7-3
ASGTVETQY,TRBV7-9
ASSLDFIGGGQETQY,TRBV5-1
SVGEGGGDYGYT,TRBV29-1
SVEQGVEPYTQY,TRBV29-1
SVTLRTGIDTQY,TRBV29-1
ASSLMGGESPLH,TRBV7-9
SARPLGQSNEQF,TRBV20-1
ASSQEDSYEQY,TRBV4-1
ASSRTENTEAF,TRBV6-6
ASKGSVAGMNTGELF,TRBV5-1
ASSGLADVSTDTQY,TRBV7-2
ASRREEYSYEQY,TRBV7-2
AINEGLKIYEQY,TRBV10-3
ATSRGLGETQY,TRBV15
ASSPPEGAGNTIY,TRBV4-2
ASSRDRGSQTNEKLF,TRBV12-3/TRBV12-4
ATKSRVINGYT,TRBV6-2/TRBV6-3
ASSATRTGEGSEQF,TRBV7-9
ASSQAGPTEAF,TRBV4-1
ASRHLTGGPYTGELF,TRBV4-1
ASSPPQRRNYNEQF,TRBV5-6
ASSLSGDEQF,TRBV7-2
ASRDSGGSSTDTQY,TRBV12-3/TRBV12-4
ASSHGGKAF,TRBV6-2/TRBV6-3